These 22 T cell receptor beta chains were all obtained from the same sample, sequenced in a study of T-cell reconstitution after alpha-beta-depleted transplantation in children. Unique molecular identifiers tagged the TCRbeta library. MiXCR was run by TCRdb on the PCR reads, yielding one entry per CDR3 protein. The top ten clones hold nearly 25% of a sample with approximately 130,000 distinct CDR3 sequences, about 9.5% of them seen once. The sequences come from PBMCs, mostly from graft donor cells, collected 180 days after TCRalphabeta/CD19-depleted stem cell transplant. All receptors come from a girl under three years old who had a stem cell transplant for combined immunodeficiency, so the T cells may come from the graft donor.

This clonotype was seen ten or more times. This chain connects TRBV9 to TRBJ2-2; no clear D. Between the trimmed V and J ends, which lost 0 bases and 1 base, there was a span of 1 base. The CDR3 has 13 amino acids. CDR1 is SGDLS, CDR2 YYNGEE, per germline. CDR3 sequence reads: CASSVGNTGELFF. The CDR3 nucleotides read TGTGCCAGCAGCGTAGGGAACACCGGGGAGCTGTTTTTT.

The sample holds many counts of this clonotype. The chain recombines TRBV29-1 with TRBJ2-1, with 13 bases that match TRBD2. V was pared by 5 bases and J by 4 bases, with 2 bases of the junction left unmatched. CDR3 size: 14 residues. Looked up from germline, CDR1 is SQVTM and CDR2 is ANQGSEA. CDR3 sequence (DNA): TGCAGCGTTCAGACTAGCGGGAGGTACAATGAGCAGTTCTTC. Its protein product is CSVQTSGRYNEQFF.

This clonotype was counted a few times. V usage is TRBV27 and J usage is TRBJ2-1; no firm D call. Germline CDR1 reads MNHEY; CDR2 reads SMNVEV (reference sequence). V was clipped by 0 bases and J by 3 bases, with 9 bases between them. The CDR3 runs 15 residues. CDR3 amino acids: CASSLSPLNYNEQFF. In nucleotides, the CDR3 is TGTGCCAGCAGTTTATCCCCCCTCAACTACAATGAGCAGTTCTTC.

This clonotype has only a few counts. V usage is TRBV12-3 or TRBV12-4 and J usage is TRBJ2-3; 10 bases line up with TRBD2. V dropped 6 bases and J dropped 4; count of bases not matched to a gene: 4. This CDR3 is 14 amino acids long. Here the CDR3 DNA reads TGTGCCAGCAGCCGGACTAGCGGCGCAGATACGCAGTATTTT. This translates into CASSRTSGADTQYF.

The J gene is TRBJ1-4, the V gene TRBV29-1; TRBD1 agrees at 8 bases. From germline, CDR1 is SQVTM and CDR2 ANQGSEA. The CDR3 loop spans 13 amino acids. The ends lost 7 bases at V and 5 bases at J; junction bases unmatched: 6. The CDR3 nucleotides read TGCAGCGCATGGACAGGGACAAATGAAAAACTGTTTTTT. Its translation: CSAWTGTNEKLFF.

This clonotype was detected only a few times. J is TRBJ2-5 and V is TRBV6-5, with 7 bases matching TRBD2. Losses at the gene ends were 4 bases for V and 5 bases for J; bases not matched to a gene: 13. The germline V gene has CDR1 MNHEY and CDR2 SVGAGI. CDR3 length: 16 residues. The CDR3: CASSLRYRDYVETQYF. The CDR3 DNA reads as TGTGCCAGCAGTTTACGGTATCGGGACTACGTGGAGACCCAGTACTTC.

This sequence joins TRBV4-3 and TRBJ2-7; unclear D gene. CDR3 length: 16 residues. Germline V gives CDR1 LGHNA, CDR2 YSLEER. The germline V and J ends were trimmed by 4 bases and 0 bases, with 16 bases remaining between them. The DNA of the CDR3 is TGCGCCAGCAGCCCTCGACCCAGGCAGAGCTCCTACGAGCAGTACTTC. Protein: CASSPRPRQSSYEQYF.

This clonotype occurred many times. The V and J genes are TRBV27 and TRBJ2-1; D gene ambiguous. The CDR3 is made up of 14 amino acids. V was trimmed by 3 bases and J by 0 bases, leaving 6 bases between them. Germline CDR1 reads MNHEY; CDR2 reads SMNVEV (reference sequence). CDR3 bases: TGTGCCAGCAGTTTCTTGAGCTCCTACAATGAGCAGTTCTTC. Translating it yields CASSFLSSYNEQFF.

The chain carries TRBV20-1 and TRBJ2-1; TRBD2 might be the D (5 bases). Trimming took off 5 bases at V and 6 bases at J, with 17 bases between the two ends. The CDR3 extends over 14 amino acids. Germline lookup yields CDR1 DFQATT and CDR2 SNEGSKA (reference sequence). The CDR3 DNA sequence: TGCAGTGCTGTTACTAGGTCGGCGATCAATGAGCAGTTCTTC. It codes for CSAVTRSAINEQFF.

This chain connects TRBV21-1 to TRBJ2-6; TRBD1, as called in the table, went unchecked against the DNA. TRBV21-1 is flagged as a pseudogene. This CDR3 spans 16 amino acids. The CDR3 coding sequence is TGTGCCAGCATGGGGACAGGGGGGACGGGGGCCAACGTCCTGACTTTC. It specifies CASMGTGGTGANVLTF.

The chain combines TRBV20-1 with TRBJ1-6; 10 bases are a match to TRBD1. CDR1 is DFQATT, CDR2 SNEGSKA, per germline (reference sequence). CDR3 length equals 15 residues. Germline trimming cut 3 bases from V and 4 bases from J; bases unmatched to any gene: 3. CDR3 residues: CSARGGQGYNSPLHF. The CDR3 nucleotides are TGCAGTGCTAGGGGGGGACAGGGGTATAATTCACCCCTCCACTTT.

This clonotype was seen more than once but under ten times. The J gene is TRBJ2-2, the V gene TRBV10-3; 8 bases are a match to TRBD2. The CDR3 is 17 amino acids. The germline gives CDR1 ENHRY, CDR2 SYGVKD. Trimming at V came to 0 bases and at J to 2 bases, leaving 5 bases not matched to a gene. CDR3 loop: CAISESASGLNTGELFF. DNA of the CDR3: TGTGCCATCAGTGAGTCGGCTAGCGGGCTTAACACCGGGGAGCTGTTTTTT.

This clonotype appeared many times. This chain links TRBV5-1 with TRBJ1-2, with unresolved D. CDR3 length: 15 residues. CDR1 and CDR2 (germline): SGHRS, YFSETQ. V dropped 4 bases and J dropped 1 base, with 14 bases sitting between them. Here the CDR3 DNA reads TGCGCCAGCAGCGTCCGGTTGGGATATAACTATGGCTACACCTTC. It yields the protein CASSVRLGYNYGYTF.

Only a few counts were recorded for this clonotype. This chain uses TRBV15 with TRBJ2-1; D is unclear. The CDR3 sequence is 15 residues long. Trimming removed 5 bases from V and 6 bases from J, with 17 bases in between. Germline V gene data show CDR1 as LNHNV and CDR2 as YYDKDF (reference sequence). CDR3 amino acids: CATSRGFRSPNEQFF. The CDR3 bases are TGTGCCACCAGCCGAGGATTCCGGAGCCCCAATGAGCAGTTCTTC.

This clonotype was seen ten or more times. The V gene is TRBV20-1, the J gene TRBJ2-7; D is unclear. The CDR3 loop spans 12 amino acids. CDR1 is DFQATT and CDR2 is SNEGSKA in the germline V gene (reference sequence). The V end lost 0 bases, the J end lost 3 bases, and 6 bases lay between the germline ends. Here the CDR3 reads CSAREDGYEQYF. Written as DNA, the CDR3 is TGCAGTGCTAGAGAGGACGGCTACGAGCAGTACTTC.

Only a few counts were recorded for this clonotype. This chain joins TRBV12-3 or TRBV12-4 and TRBJ2-3; the D is unclear. Between the trimmed V and J ends, which lost 8 bases and 5 bases, there was a span of 8 bases. The CDR3 has 11 amino acids. The CDR3 nucleotides read TGTGCCAGCGGGGTGGGAGATACGCAGTATTTT. Its translation: CASGVGDTQYF.

This clonotype showed up just a few times. CDR3 nucleotides: TGTGCCAGCAGCGGTGGATTGAGAGACTGGGGAGAGACCCAGTACTTC. Translating gives CASSGGLRDWGETQYF. The genes are TRBV5-6 and TRBJ2-5; D is uncertain. V shed 4 bases and J shed 4 bases, with 20 bases lying between them. CDR1 SGHDT and CDR2 YYEEEE come from the germline V gene. The CDR3 totals 16 residues.

The CDR3 spells CASSQEWGPDYGYTF. CDR3 nucleotides: TGCGCCAGCAGCCAAGAATGGGGGCCGGACTATGGCTACACCTTC. The gene calls are TRBV4-3 and TRBJ1-2; possibly TRBD1 for D (6 bases). The germline V gene encodes CDR1 LGHNA and CDR2 YSLEER. V was shortened by 0 bases and J by 3 bases, with 11 bases between the two germline ends. The CDR3 runs to 15 residues.

CDR3 sequence: CSARDWWGQETYNEQFF. The CDR3 bases are TGCAGTGCTAGAGATTGGTGGGGACAGGAGACTTACAATGAGCAGTTCTTC. This chain uses TRBV20-1 with TRBJ2-1, with 8 nucleotides matching TRBD1. The CDR3 spans 17 residues. V gave up 0 bases and J gave up 4 bases; unmatched junction bases: 11. The V gene's germline CDR1 is DFQATT and CDR2 SNEGSKA (reference sequence).

The J gene is TRBJ2-3, the V gene TRBV30; D is unclear. CDR1 and CDR2 (germline): GTSNPN, SVGIG (reference sequence). Trimming shortened V by 1 base and J by 6 bases, and 8 bases separated the two germline ends. This CDR3 contains 12 residues. CDR3 DNA: TGTGCCTGGAGTGAACAGCTGGATACGCAGTATTTT. Protein sequence: CAWSEQLDTQYF.

This clonotype has more than one count but fewer than ten. This chain uses TRBV20-1 with TRBJ2-1, with a tentative D call TRBD2 (6 bases). The germline CDR1 and CDR2 sequences are DFQATT and SNEGSKA (reference sequence). The CDR3 is made up of 13 amino acids. The germline V and J ends were trimmed by 6 bases and 6 bases, with 15 bases remaining between them. CDR3 in amino acids: CSAAGLGGNEQFF. CDR3 in DNA: TGCAGTGCGGCGGGTTTGGGGGGCAATGAGCAGTTCTTC.

This clonotype was found a few times. The chain joins TRBV3-1 to TRBJ1-1; no reliable D call. The CDR3 has 15 amino acids. With 4 bases removed from V and 7 bases from J, the gap between germline ends came to 19 bases. Germline CDR1 and CDR2: LGHDT and YNNKEL (reference sequence). This CDR3 reads CASSPGWAAEGEAFF. CDR3 DNA: TGTGCCAGCAGCCCCGGTTGGGCGGCCGAAGGTGAAGCTTTCTTT.